The 14 T cell receptor beta chains listed next were all sequenced from one sample in a study of blood T cell repertoires in COVID-19. The assay was immunoSEQ multiplex PCR, and TCRdb's table has in-frame clones only and misses some. The repertoire holds 70,000 to 95,000 clones, with more than 80% as singletons. Material: peripheral blood. Receptor source: a man aged 50-59 years with COVID-19, enrolled during active disease.

The chain has TRBV30 and TRBJ1-3, with unresolved D. CDR3 size: 12 residues. With 5 bases removed from V and 4 bases from J, the gap between germline ends came to 9 bases. CDR1 and CDR2 (germline): GTSNPN, SVGIG (reference sequence). CDR3 sequence (DNA): TGTGCCTGGGGGTCCCTCGGAAACACCATATATTTT. Translating gives CAWGSLGNTIYF.

The V call is TRBV6-6, the J call TRBJ1-1; D unresolved. Trimming removed 3 bases at V and 0 bases at J, with 11 bases between. The CDR3 totals 15 residues. Germline CDR1 and CDR2: MNHNY and SVGAGI (reference sequence). CDR3 region: CASSYYSGMNTEAFF. CDR3 DNA sequence: TGTGCCAGCAGTTATTATTCGGGGATGAACACTGAAGCTTTCTTT.

The chain combines TRBV7-2 with TRBJ2-3, with 10 nucleotides matching TRBD2. The CDR3 spans 15 residues. Germline V gives CDR1 SGHTA, CDR2 FQGNSA. With V trimmed by 1 base and J by 7 bases, 5 bases remained unmatched. The CDR3 nucleotides are TGTGCCAGCAGCTTAGTGGCTAGCGGGGGAAATACGCAGTATTTT. Protein sequence: CASSLVASGGNTQYF.

The V and J genes are TRBV4-2 and TRBJ2-2; the match to TRBD2 covers 8 bases. This CDR3 has 16 amino acids. Germline loops: CDR1 LGHNA, CDR2 YNFKEQ. With V trimmed by 0 bases and J by 1 base, 1 base remained unmatched. In DNA form, the CDR3 reads TGTGCCAGCAGCCAAGATCGGGGGGGGAACACCGGGGAGCTGTTTTTT. It translates to CASSQDRGGNTGELFF.

Comment on this clone: One junction end disagrees with the germline gene, perhaps due to a read error. The gene calls are TRBV7-7 and TRBJ2-5; 8 bases line up with TRBD1. There are 15 residues in the CDR3. Germline V CDR1 and CDR2: SSHAT, FNYEAQ (reference sequence). This CDR3 reads CASSRRGRRPETQYF. Here the CDR3 DNA reads TGTGCTAGCAGCCGCAGGGGGCGCAGACCAGAGACCCAGTACTTC. Supplemented by reference TRBV7-7 and TRBJ2-5, the full variable domain reads GAGVSQSPRYKVTKRGQDVTLRCDPISSHATLYWYQQALGQGPEFLTYFNYEAQPDKSGLPSDRFSAERPEGSISTLTIQRTEQRDSAMYRCASSRRGRRPETQYFGPGTRLLVL.

The chain is built from TRBV7-2 and TRBJ2-2, with unresolved D. The CDR3 is 13 residues long. Germline CDR1 and CDR2: SGHTA and FQGNSA. V was clipped by 0 bases and J by 6 bases, with 5 bases between them. The CDR3 spells CASSLAGAGELFF. Here the CDR3 DNA reads TGTGCCAGCAGCTTAGCCGGAGCCGGGGAGCTGTTTTTT.

The rearrangement links TRBV3-1 (or the pseudogene TRBV3-2) to TRBJ2-3; 8 nucleotides line up with TRBD2. V was clipped by 1 base and J by 0 bases; unmatched bases: 0. CDR3 length: 15 amino acids. Germline assignment: CDR1 LGHDT and CDR2 YNNKEL (reference sequence). CDR3 amino acids: CASSQVAGSTDTQYF. The CDR3 DNA reads as TGTGCCAGCAGCCAAGTAGCGGGAAGCACAGATACGCAGTATTTT.

For the CDR3, the DNA is TGTGCCAGTAGTACACGGACAGGCCGAACCTACGAGCAGTACTTC. Residues: CASSTRTGRTYEQYF. The gene calls are TRBV19 and TRBJ2-7, with 7 bases lining up with TRBD1. Germline CDR1 and CDR2: LNHDA and SQIVND (reference sequence). The junction had 8 bases not matched to a gene; V was cut back by 4 bases and J by 2 bases. The length of the CDR3 is 15 residues.

The chain links TRBV28 to TRBJ1-5, with a tentative D call TRBD1 (6 bases). Trimming took 3 bases from V and 4 from J, leaving 16 bases between them. CDR1 is MDHEN and CDR2 is SYDVKM in the germline V gene. This CDR3 contains 16 residues. The CDR3 sequence is CASSFDGVGGNQPQHF. The CDR3 DNA follows: TGTGCCAGCAGTTTTGATGGTGTAGGGGGAAATCAGCCCCAGCATTTT.

This chain joins TRBV2 and TRBJ1-3; TRBD1 agrees at 9 bases. V was clipped by 1 base and J by 3 bases; unmatched bases: 4. The CDR3 has 16 amino acids. Germline CDR1 and CDR2: SNHLY and FYNNEI. CDR3 nucleotides: TGTGCCAGCAGTGAAGAGGGGACAGGGCATGGAAACACCATATATTTT. Translation gives CASSEEGTGHGNTIYF.

This chain joins TRBV5-1 and TRBJ2-3; D possibly corresponds to TRBD2 (6 bases). The germline V and J ends were trimmed by 3 bases and 1 base, with 18 bases remaining between them. CDR3 size: 17 residues. The germline V gene encodes CDR1 SGHRS and CDR2 YFSETQ. The CDR3 reads CASSSGMGGGGTDTQYF. In DNA form, the CDR3 reads TGCGCCAGCAGCTCTGGCATGGGGGGTGGAGGCACAGATACGCAGTATTTT.

This clone came up a few times. The gene calls are TRBV19 and TRBJ2-2; possibly TRBD1 for D (5 bases). This CDR3 is 16 amino acids long. V gave up 2 bases and J gave up 3 bases, with 13 bases separating them. Germline V gene lookup returns CDR1 LNHDA and CDR2 SQIVND (reference sequence). The CDR3 DNA follows: TGTGCCAGTAGTATATTAAAGACAGCTCACACCGGGGAGCTGTTTTTT. It yields the protein CASSILKTAHTGELFF.

J is TRBJ1-4 and V is TRBV9, with 7 nucleotides matching TRBD1. The J segment lost 3 bases and the V segment lost 4 bases, leaving 3 bases of the junction unmatched. From germline, CDR1 is SGDLS and CDR2 YYNGEE. This CDR3 is 14 amino acids long. This CDR3 is CASSFGTANEKLFF. DNA for the CDR3: TGTGCCAGCAGCTTTGGGACAGCTAATGAAAAACTGTTTTTT. Combining the CDR3 with reference TRBV9 and TRBJ1-4 gives the whole variable domain DSGVTQTPKHLITATGQRVTLRCSPRSGDLSVYWYQQSLDQGLQFLIQYYNGEERAKGNILERFSAQQFPDLHSELNLSSLELGDSALYFCASSFGTANEKLFFGSGTQLSVL.

This sequence joins TRBV29-1 and TRBJ2-5, with 8 positions matching TRBD1. Germline-derived CDR1 and CDR2 are SQVTM and ANQGSEA. Germline trimming cut 8 bases from V and 5 bases from J; bases unmatched to any gene: 10. The CDR3 is 13 amino acids. CDR3 protein: CSSRTGRGETQYF. CDR3 DNA: TGCAGCTCCCGGACAGGGCGAGGGGAGACCCAGTACTTC.